The clone carrying this T cell receptor (beta chain) was seen more than once but under ten times. The antigen remains undetermined. By 5'RACE template switching, TCR cDNA was produced, with a universal primer site and UMIs added in the process. TCRdb used MiXCR to reprocess the 5' RACE reads, holding one entry per CDR3 protein. The table lists about 340,000 distinct CDR3 sequences, around an eighth of them singletons. These data are taken from a study of T cells after yellow fever vaccination. Study-wide results and caveats: It was the secondary response that reached its peak faster, day 5 versus 15, but it was weaker. Detected again after the booster were most primary-vaccination clones, at 95% to 98% CD4 and roughly 88% CD8.

The CDR3 is 12 amino acids. CDR1 is MDHEN, CDR2 SYDVKM, per germline. V lost 6 bases to trimming and J lost 7 bases, with 12 bases between them. The V gene is TRBV28, the J gene TRBJ1-1; D remains unclear. The sample here was CD4+ T cells sorted from PBMCs, taken 15 days after the yellow fever booster vaccination. The sequence was obtained from a young man who received the YFV17D yellow fever vaccine. The CDR3 sequence is CASSSTSGEAFF. CDR3 sequence (DNA): TGTGCCAGCAGCTCGACGTCCGGTGAAGCTTTCTTT.